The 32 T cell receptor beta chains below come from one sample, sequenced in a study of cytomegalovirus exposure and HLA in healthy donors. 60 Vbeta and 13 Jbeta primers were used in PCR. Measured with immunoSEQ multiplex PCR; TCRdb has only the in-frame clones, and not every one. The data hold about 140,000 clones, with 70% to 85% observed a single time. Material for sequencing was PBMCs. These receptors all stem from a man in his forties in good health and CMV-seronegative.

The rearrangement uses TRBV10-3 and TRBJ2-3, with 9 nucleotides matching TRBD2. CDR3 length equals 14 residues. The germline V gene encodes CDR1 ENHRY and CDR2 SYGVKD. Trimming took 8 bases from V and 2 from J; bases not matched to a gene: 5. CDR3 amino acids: CAIGGGGATDTQYF. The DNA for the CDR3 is TGTGCCATCGGGGGCGGGGGGGCCACAGATACGCAGTATTTT.

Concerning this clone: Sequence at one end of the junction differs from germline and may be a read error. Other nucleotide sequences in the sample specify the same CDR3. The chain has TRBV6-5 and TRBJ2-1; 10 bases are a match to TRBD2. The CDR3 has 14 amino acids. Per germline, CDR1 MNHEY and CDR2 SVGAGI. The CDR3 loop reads CASTPSGGYNEQFF. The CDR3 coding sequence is TGTGCCAGCACCCCTAGCGGGGGTTACAATGAGCAATTCTTC.

The CDR3, as DNA: TGTGCCAGCAGCCCCCAGGCTACGGGACATGGACCCGGCCCTGAAGCTTTCTTT. Translating it yields CASSPQATGHGPGPEAFF. This chain uses TRBV11-1 with TRBJ1-1; TRBD1 is a possible D gene (6 bases). The CDR3 sequence is 18 residues long. Germline V gives CDR1 SGHAT, CDR2 FQDESV (reference sequence). Between the trimmed V and J ends, which lost 5 bases and 6 bases, there was a span of 28 bases.

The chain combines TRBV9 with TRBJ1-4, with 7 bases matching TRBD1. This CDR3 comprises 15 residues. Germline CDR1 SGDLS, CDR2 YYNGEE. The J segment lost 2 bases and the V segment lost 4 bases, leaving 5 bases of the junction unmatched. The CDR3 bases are TGTGCCAGCAGCCTTCAGGGACAGACTAATGAAAAACTGTTTTTT. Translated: CASSLQGQTNEKLFF.

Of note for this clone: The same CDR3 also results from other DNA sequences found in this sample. The chain's CDR3 is CASSLGASSYEQYF. The CDR3 DNA sequence: TGTGCCAGCAGCTTAGGGGCGAGCTCCTACGAGCAGTACTTC. J is TRBJ2-7 and V is TRBV11-2; D unresolved. This CDR3 region has 14 residues. V was cut by 1 base and J by 0 bases, with 7 bases left in between. CDR1 and CDR2 (germline): SGHAT, FQNNGV.

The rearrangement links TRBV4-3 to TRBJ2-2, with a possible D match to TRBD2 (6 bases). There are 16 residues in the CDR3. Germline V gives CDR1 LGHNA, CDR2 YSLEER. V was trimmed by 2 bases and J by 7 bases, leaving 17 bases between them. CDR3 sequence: CASSQNGAGRGGELFF. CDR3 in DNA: TGCGCCAGCAGCCAAAACGGGGCAGGGCGGGGCGGGGAGCTGTTTTTT.

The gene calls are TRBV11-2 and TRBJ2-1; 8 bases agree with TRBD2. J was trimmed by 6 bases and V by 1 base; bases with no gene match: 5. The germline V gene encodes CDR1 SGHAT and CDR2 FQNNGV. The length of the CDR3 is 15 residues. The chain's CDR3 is CASSLGAGEFNEQFF. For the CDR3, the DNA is TGTGCCAGCAGCTTAGGAGCGGGAGAATTCAATGAGCAGTTCTTC. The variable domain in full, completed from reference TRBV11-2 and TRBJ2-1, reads EAGVAQSPRYKIIEKRQSVAFWCNPISGHATLYWYQQILGQGPKLLIQFQNNGVVDDSQLPKDRFSAERLKGVDSTLKIQPAKLEDSAVYLCASSLGAGEFNEQFFGPGTRLTVL.

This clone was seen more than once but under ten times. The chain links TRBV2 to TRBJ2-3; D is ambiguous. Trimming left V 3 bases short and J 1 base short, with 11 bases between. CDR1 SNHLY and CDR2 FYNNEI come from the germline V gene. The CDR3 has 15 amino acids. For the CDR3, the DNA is TGTGCCAGCAGTGAGGTAGCTCGTGGCACAGATACGCAGTATTTT. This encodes CASSEVARGTDTQYF.

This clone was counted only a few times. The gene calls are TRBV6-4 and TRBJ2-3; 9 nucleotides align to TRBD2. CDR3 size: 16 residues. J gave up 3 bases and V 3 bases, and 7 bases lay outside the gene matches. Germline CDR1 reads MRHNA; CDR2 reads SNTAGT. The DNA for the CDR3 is TGTGCCAGCAGTGAGGGGGCGGGGGGGTCTACAGATACGCAGTATTTT. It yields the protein CASSEGAGGSTDTQYF.

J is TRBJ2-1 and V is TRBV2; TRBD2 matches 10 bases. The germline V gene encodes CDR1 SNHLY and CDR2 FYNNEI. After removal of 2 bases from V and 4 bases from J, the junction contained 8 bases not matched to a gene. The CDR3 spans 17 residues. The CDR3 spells CASSERASGSSYNEQFF. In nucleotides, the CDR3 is TGTGCCAGCAGTGAAAGGGCTAGCGGGAGTTCGTACAATGAGCAGTTCTTC.

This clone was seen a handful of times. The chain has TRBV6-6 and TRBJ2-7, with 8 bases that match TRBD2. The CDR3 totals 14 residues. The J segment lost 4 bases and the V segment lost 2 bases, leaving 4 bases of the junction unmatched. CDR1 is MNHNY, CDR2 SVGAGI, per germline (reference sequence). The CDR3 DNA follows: TGTGCCAGCAGTTACCGGGGGGGCCCTTACGAGCAGTACTTC. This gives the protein CASSYRGGPYEQYF.

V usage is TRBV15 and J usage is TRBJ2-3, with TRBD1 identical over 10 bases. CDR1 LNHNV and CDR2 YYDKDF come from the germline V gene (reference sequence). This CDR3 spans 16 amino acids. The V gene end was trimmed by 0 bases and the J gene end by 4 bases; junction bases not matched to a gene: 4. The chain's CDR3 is CATSRDPGTGADTQYF. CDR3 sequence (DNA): TGTGCCACCAGCAGAGACCCCGGGACAGGGGCAGATACGCAGTATTTT.

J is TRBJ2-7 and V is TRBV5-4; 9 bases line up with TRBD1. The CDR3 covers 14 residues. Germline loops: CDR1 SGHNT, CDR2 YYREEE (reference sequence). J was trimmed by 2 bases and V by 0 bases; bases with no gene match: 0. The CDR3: CASSLDRGPYEQYF. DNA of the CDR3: TGTGCCAGCAGCTTGGACAGGGGGCCCTACGAGCAGTACTTC.

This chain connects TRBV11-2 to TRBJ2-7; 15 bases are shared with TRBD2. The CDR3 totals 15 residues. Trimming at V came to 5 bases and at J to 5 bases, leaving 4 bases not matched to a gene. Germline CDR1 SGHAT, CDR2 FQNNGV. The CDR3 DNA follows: TGTGCCAGCAGCGGACTAGCGGGGGGGCGGGACGAGCAGTACTTC. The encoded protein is CASSGLAGGRDEQYF. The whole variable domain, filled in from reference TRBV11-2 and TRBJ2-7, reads EAGVAQSPRYKIIEKRQSVAFWCNPISGHATLYWYQQILGQGPKLLIQFQNNGVVDDSQLPKDRFSAERLKGVDSTLKIQPAKLEDSAVYLCASSGLAGGRDEQYFGPGTRLTVT.

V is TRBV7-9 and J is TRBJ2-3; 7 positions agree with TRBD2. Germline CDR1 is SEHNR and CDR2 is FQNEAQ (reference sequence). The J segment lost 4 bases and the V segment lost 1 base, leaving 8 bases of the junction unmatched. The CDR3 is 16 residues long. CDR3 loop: CASSLVLAGVSDTQYF. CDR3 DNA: TGTGCCAGCAGCTTAGTGCTGGCGGGAGTATCAGATACGCAGTATTTT.

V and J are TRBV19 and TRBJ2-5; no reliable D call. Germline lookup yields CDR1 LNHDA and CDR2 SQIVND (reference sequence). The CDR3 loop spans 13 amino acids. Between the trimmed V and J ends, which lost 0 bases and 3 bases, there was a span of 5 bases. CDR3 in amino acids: CASSIDPEETQYF. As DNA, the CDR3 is TGTGCCAGTAGTATAGATCCAGAAGAGACCCAGTACTTC.

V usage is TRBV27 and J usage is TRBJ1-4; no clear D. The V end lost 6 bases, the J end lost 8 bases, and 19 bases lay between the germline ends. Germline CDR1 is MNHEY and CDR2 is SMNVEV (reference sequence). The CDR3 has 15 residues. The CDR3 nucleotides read TGTGCCAGCAGCAATCTCGGCGAGTCGGGGGAAAAACTGTTTTTT. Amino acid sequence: CASSNLGESGEKLFF.

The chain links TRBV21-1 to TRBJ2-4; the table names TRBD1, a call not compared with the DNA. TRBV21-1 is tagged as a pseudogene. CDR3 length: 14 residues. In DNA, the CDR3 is TGTGCCAGCATCTCAGGGATTCCCAAGAGCATTCAGTACTTC. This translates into CASISGIPKSIQYF.

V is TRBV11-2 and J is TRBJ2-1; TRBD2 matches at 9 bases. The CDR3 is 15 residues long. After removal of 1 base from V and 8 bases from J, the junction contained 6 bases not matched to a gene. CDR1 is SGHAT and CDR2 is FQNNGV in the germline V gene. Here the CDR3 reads CASSLVSSGDYEQFF. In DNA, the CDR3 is TGTGCCAGCAGCTTAGTTTCTAGCGGGGACTATGAGCAGTTCTTC.

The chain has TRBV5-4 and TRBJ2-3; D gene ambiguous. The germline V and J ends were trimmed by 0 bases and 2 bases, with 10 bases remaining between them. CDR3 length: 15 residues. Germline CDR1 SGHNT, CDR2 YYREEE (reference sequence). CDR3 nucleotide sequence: TGTGCCAGCAGCTTGGAATCAGCGCTCACAGATACGCAGTATTTT. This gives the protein CASSLESALTDTQYF. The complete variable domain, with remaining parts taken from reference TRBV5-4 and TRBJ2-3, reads ETGVTQSPTHLIKTRGQQVTLRCSSQSGHNTVSWYQQALGQGPQFIFQYYREEENGRGNFPPRFSGLQFPNYSSELNVNALELDDSALYLCASSLESALTDTQYFGPGTRLTVL.

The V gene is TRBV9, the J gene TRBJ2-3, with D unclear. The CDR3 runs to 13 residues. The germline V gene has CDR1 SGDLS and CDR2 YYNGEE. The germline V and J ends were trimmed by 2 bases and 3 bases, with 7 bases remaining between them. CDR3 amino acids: CASSVGVTDTQYF. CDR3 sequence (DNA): TGTGCCAGCAGCGTTGGAGTAACAGATACGCAGTATTTT. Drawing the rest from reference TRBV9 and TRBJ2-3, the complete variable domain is DSGVTQTPKHLITATGQRVTLRCSPRSGDLSVYWYQQSLDQGLQFLIQYYNGEERAKGNILERFSAQQFPDLHSELNLSSLELGDSALYFCASSVGVTDTQYFGPGTRLTVL.

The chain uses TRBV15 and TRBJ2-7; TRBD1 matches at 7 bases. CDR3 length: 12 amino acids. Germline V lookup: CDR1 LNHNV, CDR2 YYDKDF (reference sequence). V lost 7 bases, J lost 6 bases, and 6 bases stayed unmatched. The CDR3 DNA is TGTGCCACCACCGAGACAGGGTCCGAGCAGTACTTC. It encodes CATTETGSEQYF.

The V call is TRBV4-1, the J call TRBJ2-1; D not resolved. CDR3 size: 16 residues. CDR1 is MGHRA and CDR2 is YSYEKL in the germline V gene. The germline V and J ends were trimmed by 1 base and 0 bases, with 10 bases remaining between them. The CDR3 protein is CASSQASLSSYNEQFF. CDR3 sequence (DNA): TGCGCCAGCAGCCAAGCGTCGTTGAGCTCCTACAATGAGCAGTTCTTC.

This CDR3 is CASSLFSGNYQPQHF. In DNA, the CDR3 is TGTGCCAGCAGTTTATTCTCAGGGAACTATCAGCCCCAGCATTTT. The V call is TRBV28, the J call TRBJ1-5, with D possibly TRBD1 on 5 matching bases. The CDR3 is 15 residues long. Trimming cost V 1 base and J 5 bases, with 12 bases left between them. In germline, CDR1 is MDHEN, CDR2 SYDVKM.

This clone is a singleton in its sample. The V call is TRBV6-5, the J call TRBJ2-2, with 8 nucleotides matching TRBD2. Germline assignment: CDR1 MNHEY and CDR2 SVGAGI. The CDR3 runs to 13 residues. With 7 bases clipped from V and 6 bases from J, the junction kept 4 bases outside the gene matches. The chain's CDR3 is CASTGAGAGELFF. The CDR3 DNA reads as TGTGCCAGCACAGGAGCGGGAGCCGGGGAGCTGTTTTTT.

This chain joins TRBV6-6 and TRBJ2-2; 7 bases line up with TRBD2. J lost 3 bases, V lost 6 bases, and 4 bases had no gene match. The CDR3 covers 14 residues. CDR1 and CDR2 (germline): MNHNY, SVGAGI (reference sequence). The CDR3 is CASRGDYYTGELFF. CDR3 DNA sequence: TGTGCCAGCAGGGGGGACTATTACACCGGGGAGCTGTTTTTT.

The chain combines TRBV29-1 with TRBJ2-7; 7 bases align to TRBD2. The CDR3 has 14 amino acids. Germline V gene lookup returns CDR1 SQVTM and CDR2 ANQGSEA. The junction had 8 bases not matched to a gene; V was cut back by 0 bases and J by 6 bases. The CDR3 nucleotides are TGCAGCGTTGAAGAAGCCCAGTTAGCGGGCGAGCAGTACTTC. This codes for CSVEEAQLAGEQYF.

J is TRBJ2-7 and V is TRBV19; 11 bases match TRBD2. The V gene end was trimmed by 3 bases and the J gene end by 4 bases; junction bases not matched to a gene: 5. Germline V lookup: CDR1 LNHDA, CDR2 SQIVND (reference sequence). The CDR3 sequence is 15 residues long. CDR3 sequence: CASSIGTSGLYEQYF. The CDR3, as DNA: TGTGCCAGTAGTATTGGGACTAGCGGACTTTACGAGCAGTACTTC. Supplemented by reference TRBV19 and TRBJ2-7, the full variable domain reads DGGITQSPKYLFRKEGQNVTLSCEQNLNHDAMYWYRQDPGQGLRLIYYSQIVNDFQKGDIAEGYSVSREKKESFPLTVTSAQKNPTAFYLCASSIGTSGLYEQYFGPGTRLTVT.

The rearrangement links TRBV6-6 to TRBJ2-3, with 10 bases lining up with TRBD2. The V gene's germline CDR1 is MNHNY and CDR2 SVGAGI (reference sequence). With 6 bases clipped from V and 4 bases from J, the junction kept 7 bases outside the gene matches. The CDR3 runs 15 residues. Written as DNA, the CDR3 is TGTGCCAGCAGGGCTAGCGGGGGTGGAGCAGATACGCAGTATTTT. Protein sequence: CASRASGGGADTQYF.

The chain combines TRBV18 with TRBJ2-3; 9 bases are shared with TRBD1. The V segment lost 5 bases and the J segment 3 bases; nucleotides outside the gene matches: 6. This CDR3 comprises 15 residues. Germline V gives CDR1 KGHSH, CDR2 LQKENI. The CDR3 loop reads CASSRGQGRTDTQYF. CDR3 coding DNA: TGTGCCAGCTCAAGGGGACAGGGAAGGACAGATACGCAGTATTTT. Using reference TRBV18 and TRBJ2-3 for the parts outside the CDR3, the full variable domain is NAGVMQNPRHLVRRRGQEARLRCSPMKGHSHVYWYRQLPEEGLKFMVYLQKENIIDESGMPKERFSAEFPKEGPSILRIQQVVRGDSAAYFCASSRGQGRTDTQYFGPGTRLTVL.

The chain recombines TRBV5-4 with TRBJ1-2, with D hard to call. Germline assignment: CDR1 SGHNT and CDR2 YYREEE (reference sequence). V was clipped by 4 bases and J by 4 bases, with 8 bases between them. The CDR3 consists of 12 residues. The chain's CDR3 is CASSPGTYGYTF. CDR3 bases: TGTGCCAGCAGCCCCGGTACCTATGGCTACACCTTC. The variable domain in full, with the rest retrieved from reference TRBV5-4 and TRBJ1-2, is ETGVTQSPTHLIKTRGQQVTLRCSSQSGHNTVSWYQQALGQGPQFIFQYYREEENGRGNFPPRFSGLQFPNYSSELNVNALELDDSALYLCASSPGTYGYTFGSGTRLTVV.

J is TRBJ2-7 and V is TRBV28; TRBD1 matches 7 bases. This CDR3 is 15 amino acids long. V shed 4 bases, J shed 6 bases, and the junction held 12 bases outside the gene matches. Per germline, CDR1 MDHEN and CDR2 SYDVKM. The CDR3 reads CASSSEPLGQPEQYF. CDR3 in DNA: TGTGCCAGCAGTTCTGAGCCACTGGGACAGCCCGAGCAGTACTTC.